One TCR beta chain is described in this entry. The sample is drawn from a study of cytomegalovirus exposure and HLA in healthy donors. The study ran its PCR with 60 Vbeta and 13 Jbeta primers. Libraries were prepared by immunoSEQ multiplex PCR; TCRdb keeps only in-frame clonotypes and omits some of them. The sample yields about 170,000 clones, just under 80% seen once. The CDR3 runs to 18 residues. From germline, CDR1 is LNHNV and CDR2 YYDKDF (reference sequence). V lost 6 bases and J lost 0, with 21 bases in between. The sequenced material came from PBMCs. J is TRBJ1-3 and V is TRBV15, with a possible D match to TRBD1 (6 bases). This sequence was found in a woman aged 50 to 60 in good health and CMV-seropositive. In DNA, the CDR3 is TGTGCCACCAGGGGGAACCGGGACAACCGTTTCTCTGGAAACACCATATATTTT. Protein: CATRGNRDNRFSGNTIYF.